Listed below are T cell receptor beta chains from one sample, sequenced in a study of PD-L1 blockade in urothelial cancer. The data were produced by immunoSEQ multiplex PCR, yet TCRdb's version contains in-frame clones alone and is incomplete. The sample includes tens of thousands of clones, 65% to 85% of them seen just once. The sequencing used PBMCs, collected around atezolizumab (anti-PD-L1) treatment. Receptors originate from a man aged 55 to 70 with urothelial cancer. Both conserved end residues are part of each CDR3.

TRBJ2-3	TRBV5-5	CASSSDIPVDTQYF
TRBJ2-7	TRBV5-1	CASSSADGQEAYEQYF
TRBJ1-1	TRBV5-4	CASSTQNTEAFF
TRBJ2-1	TRBV7-6	CASSPGTRSVSYNEQFF
TRBJ2-7	TRBV5-6	CASSLGGTGTYEQYF
TRBJ1-2	TRBV25-1	CASSNGIRGYTF
TRBJ1-4	TRBV30	CAWSGGGGGDEKLFF
TRBJ2-2	TRBV27	CASSRDRNTGELFF
TRBJ1-2	TRBV6-5	CASSPQGHGYTF
TRBJ2-1	TRBV5-4	CASSSKEAIYNEQFF
TRBJ2-2	TRBV25-1	CASSSTNTGELFF
TRBJ2-7	TRBV28	CASGSYEQYF
TRBJ2-3	TRBV7-8	CASSADTDTQYF
TRBJ2-7	TRBV30	CAWTTDSLSYEQYF